These 28 T cell receptor beta chains came from one sample sequenced in a study of blood T cells in healthy people across ages. A second PCR, run for about 7 to 11 cycles, used a sample-barcoded 5' primer plus a J-beta primer mix. Using its own MiXCR run on the 5' RACE reads, TCRdb lists one record per CDR3 protein. The sample records a few hundred thousand distinct CDR3 sequences, over 45% being singletons. Sample: blood. Receptor source: a man between 60 and 70 years old in good health.

The chain recombines TRBV20-1 with TRBJ2-4, with D perhaps matching TRBD2 (6 bases). The CDR3 is 14 amino acids. Germline values: CDR1 DFQATT, CDR2 SNEGSKA (reference sequence). V lost 3 bases and J 7 bases, leaving 16 bases between the germline ends. The CDR3 bases are TGCAGTGCTAGTTCATCGGGACTTCGGAACATTCAGTACTTC. It specifies CSASSSGLRNIQYF.

The chain joins TRBV20-1 to TRBJ2-1; no firm D call. Per germline, CDR1 DFQATT and CDR2 SNEGSKA (reference sequence). This CDR3 has 17 amino acids. The germline V and J ends were trimmed by 0 bases and 1 base, with 16 bases remaining between them. The DNA for the CDR3 is TGCAGTGCTAGAGATATGGCTACTCAAGGGTCCTACAATGAGCAGTTCTTC. Translating it yields CSARDMATQGSYNEQFF.

Turning to this clonotype: A much larger clone is a single base away; this may be a read error. The J gene is TRBJ2-5, the V gene TRBV7-6, with 14 bases that match TRBD2. Germline V CDR1 and CDR2: SGHVS, FNYEAQ. This CDR3 comprises 16 residues. The trim removed 2 bases at V and 11 bases at J, leaving 10 bases unmatched. The CDR3 reads CASSLTGTSGRNEQYF. In DNA form, the CDR3 reads TGTGCCAGCAGCTTAACCGGGACTAGCGGGAGAAATGAGCAGTACTTC. The variable domain in full, completed from reference TRBV7-6 and TRBJ2-5, reads GAGVSQSPRYKVTKRGQDVALRCDPISGHVSLYWYRQALGQGPEFLTYFNYEAQQDKSGLPNDRFSAERPEGSISTLTIQRTEQRDSAMYRCASSLTGTSGRNEQYFGPGTRLLVL.

In its sample, this clonotype was seen a few times. The chain is built from TRBV5-5 and TRBJ2-5, with 7 bases matching TRBD2. The CDR3 totals 15 residues. V lost 2 bases and J lost 11; bases outside the gene matches: 15. Germline-derived CDR1 and CDR2 are SGHKS and YYEKEE (reference sequence). The CDR3 here is CASSLGSSGHNEQYF. Here the CDR3 DNA reads TGTGCCAGCAGCTTAGGGTCTAGCGGCCACAATGAGCAGTACTTC.

The chain combines TRBV20-1 with TRBJ2-3, with TRBD2 identical over 8 bases. The CDR3 extends over 14 amino acids. J was trimmed by 5 bases and V by 4 bases; bases with no gene match: 8. Germline CDR1 is DFQATT and CDR2 is SNEGSKA (reference sequence). DNA of the CDR3: TGCAGTGCTACCCGGGGGGGCTTTGGAGATACGCAGTATTTT. Translation: CSATRGGFGDTQYF.

This clonotype has more than one count but fewer than ten. The rearrangement links TRBV4-2 to TRBJ1-5; TRBD1 matches 7 bases. The CDR3 is made up of 16 amino acids. Germline V gene data show CDR1 as LGHNA and CDR2 as YNFKEQ. V lost 1 base, J lost 6 bases, and 9 bases stayed unmatched. CDR3 loop: CASSQGIGGAGQPQHF. Here the CDR3 DNA reads TGTGCCAGCAGCCAAGGGATAGGGGGCGCGGGTCAGCCCCAGCATTTT.

This rearrangement joins TRBV6-2 or TRBV6-3 to TRBJ2-1; the D gene is possibly TRBD2 (6 bases). V dropped 4 bases and J dropped 3 bases, with 13 bases sitting between them. This CDR3 spans 15 amino acids. Germline assignment: CDR1 MNHEY and CDR2 SVGEGT. For the CDR3, the DNA is TGTGCCAGCAGTTCGCATCTAGCGAACTACAATGAGCAGTTCTTC. This encodes CASSSHLANYNEQFF.

The chain has TRBV4-3 and TRBJ2-3; D possibly matches TRBD1 or TRBD2 (6 bases each). Deletions cut 2 bases from V and 4 bases from J, with 13 bases between. The CDR3 runs to 15 residues. Germline CDR1 reads LGHNA; CDR2 reads YSLEER. CDR3 sequence reads: CASSQWGADADTQYF. Written as DNA, the CDR3 is TGCGCCAGCAGCCAATGGGGGGCTGACGCAGATACGCAGTATTTT.

The gene calls are TRBV6-5 and TRBJ2-3; no clear D gene. The germline V gene encodes CDR1 MNHEY and CDR2 SVGAGI. V lost 2 bases, J lost 8 bases, and 11 bases lay in between. This CDR3 region has 13 residues. The chain's CDR3 is CASSYATRVTQYF. The CDR3 nucleotides are TGTGCCAGCAGTTACGCAACAAGGGTTACGCAGTATTTT.

J is TRBJ2-1 and V is TRBV27, with 8 nucleotides matching TRBD1. Near its end, the DNA agrees better with TRBJ2-7, so the J call may be wrong. This CDR3 is built from 20 residues. Germline V gives CDR1 MNHEY, CDR2 SMNVEV (reference sequence). In DNA form, the CDR3 reads TGTGCCAGCAGTTATAAGGGGAGAGGGAGAGACAGGGGACCCTACAATGAGCAGTACTTC. Its protein is CASSYKGRGRDRGPYNEQYF.

The chain carries TRBV27 and TRBJ2-3, with unresolved D. V was cut by 6 bases and J by 0 bases, with 16 bases left in between. The CDR3 covers 16 residues. Germline lookup yields CDR1 MNHEY and CDR2 SMNVEV (reference sequence). The CDR3 loop is CASREKGLRSTDTQYF. The CDR3, as DNA: TGTGCCAGCAGAGAGAAGGGCCTGAGGAGCACAGATACGCAGTATTTT.

This clonotype was observed a few times. V and J are TRBV6-5 and TRBJ2-5; 10 bases agree with TRBD2. The CDR3 totals 15 residues. Germline lookup yields CDR1 MNHEY and CDR2 SVGAGI. V trimming: 1 base; J trimming: 5 bases; junction bases outside the gene matches: 4. The CDR3 region has the DNA TGTGCCAGCAGTTACTTAGCGGGGGGAACGGAGACCCAGTACTTC. It is translated as CASSYLAGGTETQYF.

Many counts were recorded for this clonotype. J is TRBJ1-1 and V is TRBV7-2; unclear D gene. Trimming removed 5 bases at V and 1 base at J, with 8 bases between. From germline, CDR1 is SGHTA and CDR2 FQGNSA. The CDR3 has 13 amino acids. CDR3 bases: TGTGCCAGCAGCCCCCGGAGGAACACTGAAGCTTTCTTT. Translated: CASSPRRNTEAFF.

This clonotype was detected a few times. This CDR3 reads CSAPLPAGGPYEQYF. The DNA of the CDR3 is TGCAGTGCCCCCCTTCCCGCGGGGGGACCCTACGAGCAGTACTTC. The chain is built from TRBV20-1 and TRBJ2-7; 8 nucleotides line up with TRBD2. From germline, CDR1 is DFQATT and CDR2 SNEGSKA (reference sequence). J gave up 2 bases and V 6 bases, and 12 bases lay outside the gene matches. This CDR3 has 15 residues.

This clonotype was seen more than once but under ten times. The V gene is TRBV10-3, the J gene TRBJ1-1, with D possibly TRBD1 on 6 matching bases. Trimming removed 6 bases from V and 3 bases from J, with 11 bases in between. The CDR3 is 13 residues long. CDR1 and CDR2 (germline): ENHRY, SYGVKD. Written as DNA, the CDR3 is TGTGCCATCAGGGTAGGGGGTGACACTGAAGCTTTCTTT. This codes for CAIRVGGDTEAFF.

The rearrangement uses TRBV7-2 and TRBJ2-5; D gene uncertain. V dropped 5 bases and J dropped 1 base, with 11 bases sitting between them. The CDR3 runs to 14 residues. Germline V lookup: CDR1 SGHTA, CDR2 FQGNSA. CDR3 in amino acids: CASSPYSAQETQYF. The CDR3 DNA is TGTGCCAGCAGCCCGTACAGCGCCCAAGAGACCCAGTACTTC.

The chain has TRBV7-9 and TRBJ2-5, with 9 bases fitting TRBD2. This CDR3 has 14 amino acids. Per germline, CDR1 SEHNR and CDR2 FQNEAQ (reference sequence). J lost 5 bases, V lost 2 bases, and 3 bases had no gene match. CDR3 DNA: TGTGCCAGCAGCTTATCGGGGACTAGCGAGACCCAGTACTTC. Amino acids: CASSLSGTSETQYF.

This clonotype was seen only a few times. The chain recombines TRBV6-2 or TRBV6-3 with TRBJ2-7; 7 bases agree with TRBD1. The CDR3 extends over 15 amino acids. CDR1 and CDR2 (germline): MNHEY, SVGEGT. Trimming removed 6 bases from V and 2 bases from J; junction bases left unmatched: 10. Here the CDR3 DNA reads TGTGCCAGCAGATACACCGGGACAGCCACCTACGAGCAGTACTTC. Its protein product is CASRYTGTATYEQYF.

This clonotype showed up just once. V and J are TRBV29-1 and TRBJ1-2; D might be TRBD1 (6 bases). The V gene's germline CDR1 is SQVTM and CDR2 ANQGSEA. Trimming shortened V by 7 bases and J by 0 bases, and 12 bases separated the two germline ends. CDR3 size: 13 residues. The CDR3 is CSAGALANYGYTF. The CDR3 coding sequence is TGCAGCGCAGGGGCTCTTGCTAACTATGGCTACACCTTC.

This chain joins TRBV6-2 or TRBV6-3 and TRBJ2-1, with D possibly being TRBD1 (6 bases). Trimming took off 4 bases at V and 4 bases at J, with 11 bases between the two ends. CDR3 size: 14 residues. In germline, CDR1 is MNHEY, CDR2 SVGEGT. The CDR3 sequence: CASSLRQVYNEQFF. CDR3 bases: TGTGCCAGCAGTTTACGACAGGTTTACAATGAGCAGTTCTTC.

V gene TRBV18 combines with J gene TRBJ1-5; D call uncertain. CDR3 length: 13 residues. Germline V gene data show CDR1 as KGHSH and CDR2 as LQKENI. V shed 3 bases and J shed 6 bases, with 9 bases lying between them. The DNA for the CDR3 is TGTGCCAGCTCACCTTCGCTGGCTCAGCCCCAGCATTTT. Amino acid sequence: CASSPSLAQPQHF.

This clonotype was found a few times. The chain combines TRBV7-6 with TRBJ2-3; perhaps TRBD1 as D (5 bases). The CDR3 contains 15 residues. Germline V lookup: CDR1 SGHVS, CDR2 FNYEAQ. V was cut by 5 bases and J by 1 base, with 13 bases left in between. The CDR3: CASSPTALGTDTQYF. In nucleotides, the CDR3 is TGTGCCAGCAGCCCGACAGCCCTGGGCACAGATACGCAGTATTTT.

The CDR3 loop is CASNPTGLAGRPEQFF. Written as DNA, the CDR3 is TGTGCCAGCAACCCGACGGGACTAGCGGGAAGACCTGAGCAGTTCTTC. V usage is TRBV7-3 and J usage is TRBJ2-1; TRBD2 aligns across 13 bases. J was trimmed by 9 bases and V by 7 bases; bases with no gene match: 12. CDR3 length: 16 residues. CDR1 and CDR2 from the germline V gene are SGHTA and FQGTGA.

V usage is TRBV6-2 or TRBV6-3 and J usage is TRBJ1-2, with D possibly matching TRBD1 (5 bases). The germline V gene has CDR1 MNHEY and CDR2 SVGEGT. The length of the CDR3 is 12 residues. Trimming took 3 bases from V and 5 from J, leaving 7 bases between them. The CDR3 bases are TGTGCCAGCAGTTATGCAGGGTATGGCTACACCTTC. Translating gives CASSYAGYGYTF.

The rearrangement links TRBV4-2 to TRBJ2-5; 13 nucleotides line up with TRBD2. The length of the CDR3 is 19 residues. Per the germline V gene, CDR1 is LGHNA and CDR2 is YNFKEQ. J gave up 4 bases and V 1 base, and 12 bases lay outside the gene matches. CDR3 protein: CASSQGLSGLAGVRETQYF. The CDR3 nucleotides are TGTGCCAGCAGCCAAGGCTTGTCAGGACTAGCGGGGGTAAGAGAGACCCAGTACTTC.

CDR3 sequence: CASSPIAGAAGELFF. The DNA of the CDR3 is TGCGCCAGCAGCCCGATAGCGGGAGCGGCCGGGGAGCTGTTTTTT. The rearrangement uses TRBV5-1 and TRBJ2-2; TRBD2 matches at 9 bases. This CDR3 comprises 15 residues. Germline V gene data show CDR1 as SGHRS and CDR2 as YFSETQ. Trimming removed 4 bases from V and 6 bases from J; junction bases left unmatched: 7.

V and J are TRBV12-3 or TRBV12-4 and TRBJ2-4, with 7 positions matching TRBD2. The CDR3 runs to 16 residues. Trimming at V came to 6 bases and at J to 0 bases, leaving 8 bases not matched to a gene. This chain's CDR3 is CASRHQAGLAKNIQYF. CDR3 bases: TGTGCCAGCAGACATCAAGCGGGGCTAGCCAAAAACATTCAGTACTTC.

This rearrangement joins TRBV7-3 to TRBJ2-1, with TRBD2 matching 7 bases. The CDR3 is 16 residues long. The ends lost 1 base at V and 4 bases at J; junction bases unmatched: 7. Germline-derived CDR1 and CDR2 are SGHTA and FQGTGA. The CDR3 loop reads CASSLIPGLGYNEQFF. The DNA of the CDR3 is TGTGCCAGCAGCTTAATACCAGGACTAGGATACAATGAGCAGTTCTTC.